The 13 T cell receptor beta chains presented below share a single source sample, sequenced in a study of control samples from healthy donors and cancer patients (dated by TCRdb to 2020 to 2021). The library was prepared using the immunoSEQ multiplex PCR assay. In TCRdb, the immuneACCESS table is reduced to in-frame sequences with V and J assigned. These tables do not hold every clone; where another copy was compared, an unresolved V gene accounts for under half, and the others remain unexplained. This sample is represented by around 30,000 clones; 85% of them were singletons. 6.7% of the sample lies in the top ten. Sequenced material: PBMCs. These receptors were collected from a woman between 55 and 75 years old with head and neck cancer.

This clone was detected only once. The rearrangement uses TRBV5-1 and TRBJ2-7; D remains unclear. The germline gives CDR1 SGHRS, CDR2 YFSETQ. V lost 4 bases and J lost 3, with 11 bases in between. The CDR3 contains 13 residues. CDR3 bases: TGCGCCAGCAGCGGTGACACGGTCTACGAGCAGTACTTC. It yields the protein CASSGDTVYEQYF.

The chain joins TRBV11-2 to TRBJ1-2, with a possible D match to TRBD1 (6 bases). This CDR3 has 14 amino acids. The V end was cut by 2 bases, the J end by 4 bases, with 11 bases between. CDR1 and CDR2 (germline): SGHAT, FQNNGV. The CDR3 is CASSLRGGSYGYTF. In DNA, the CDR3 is TGTGCCAGCAGCTTAAGGGGGGGCAGCTATGGCTACACCTTC.

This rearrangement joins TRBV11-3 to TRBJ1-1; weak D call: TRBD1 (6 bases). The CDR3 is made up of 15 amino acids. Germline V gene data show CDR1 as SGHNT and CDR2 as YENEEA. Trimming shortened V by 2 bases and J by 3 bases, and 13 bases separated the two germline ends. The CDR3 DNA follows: TGTGCCAGCAGCTTATACAGGGACCGGTACACTGAAGCTTTCTTT. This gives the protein CASSLYRDRYTEAFF.

The CDR3: CASSSFRGALANEKLFF. DNA of the CDR3: TGTGCCAGCAGCTCATTCCGGGGGGCGCTTGCTAATGAAAAACTGTTTTTT. The chain combines TRBV11-2 with TRBJ1-4; possible D gene TRBD1, 6 bases. Germline V gene lookup returns CDR1 SGHAT and CDR2 FQNNGV. V gave up 4 bases and J gave up 3 bases, with 18 bases separating them. The CDR3 consists of 17 residues. The entire variable domain, with the rest obtained from reference TRBV11-2 and TRBJ1-4, is as follows: EAGVAQSPRYKIIEKRQSVAFWCNPISGHATLYWYQQILGQGPKLLIQFQNNGVVDDSQLPKDRFSAERLKGVDSTLKIQPAKLEDSAVYLCASSSFRGALANEKLFFGSGTQLSVL.

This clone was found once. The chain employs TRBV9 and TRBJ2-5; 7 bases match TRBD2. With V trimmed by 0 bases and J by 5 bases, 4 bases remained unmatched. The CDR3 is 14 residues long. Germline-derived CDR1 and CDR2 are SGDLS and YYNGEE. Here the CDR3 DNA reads TGTGCCAGCAGCGTAGACTTCGGGAGGGAGACCCAGTACTTC. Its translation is CASSVDFGRETQYF.

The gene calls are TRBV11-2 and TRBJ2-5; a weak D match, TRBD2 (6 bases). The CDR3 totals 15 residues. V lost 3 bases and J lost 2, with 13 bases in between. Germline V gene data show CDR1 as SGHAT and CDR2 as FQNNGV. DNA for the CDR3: TGTGCCAGCAGCTTCCCTAGCGCGGGGCAAGAGACCCAGTACTTC. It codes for CASSFPSAGQETQYF.

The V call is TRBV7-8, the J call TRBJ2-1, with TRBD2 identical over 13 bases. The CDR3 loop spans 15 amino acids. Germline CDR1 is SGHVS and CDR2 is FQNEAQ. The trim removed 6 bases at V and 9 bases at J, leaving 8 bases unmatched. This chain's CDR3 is CASRKLAGGNGEQFF. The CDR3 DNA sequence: TGTGCCAGCAGGAAACTAGCGGGGGGGAACGGTGAGCAGTTCTTC.

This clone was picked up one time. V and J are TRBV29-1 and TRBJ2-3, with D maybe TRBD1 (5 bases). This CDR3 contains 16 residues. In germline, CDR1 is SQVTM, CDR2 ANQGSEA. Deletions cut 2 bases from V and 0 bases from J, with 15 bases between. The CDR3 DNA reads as TGCAGCGTTGAACAGGGTTGGAGCCTAAGCACAGATACGCAGTATTTT. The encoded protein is CSVEQGWSLSTDTQYF.

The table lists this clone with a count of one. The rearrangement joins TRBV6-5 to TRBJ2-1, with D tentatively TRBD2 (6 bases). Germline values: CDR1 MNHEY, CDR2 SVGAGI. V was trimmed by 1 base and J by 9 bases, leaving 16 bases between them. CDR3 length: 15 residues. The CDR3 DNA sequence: TGTGCCAGCAGTTACTGGCGGTCCCCCGGGGGTGAGCAGTTCTTC. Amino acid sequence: CASSYWRSPGGEQFF.

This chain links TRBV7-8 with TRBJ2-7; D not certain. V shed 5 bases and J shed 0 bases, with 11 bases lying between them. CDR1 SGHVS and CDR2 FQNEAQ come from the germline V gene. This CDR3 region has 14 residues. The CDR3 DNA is TGTGCCAGCAGCCCCCTGGTTAACTCCTACGAGCAGTACTTC. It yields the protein CASSPLVNSYEQYF.

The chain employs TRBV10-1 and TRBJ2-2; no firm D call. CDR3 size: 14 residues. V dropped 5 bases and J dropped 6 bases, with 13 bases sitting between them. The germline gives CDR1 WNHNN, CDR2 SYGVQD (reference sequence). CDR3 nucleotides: TGCGCCAGCAGTAAGGATTTGACTCCCGGGGAGCTGTTTTTT. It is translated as CASSKDLTPGELFF.

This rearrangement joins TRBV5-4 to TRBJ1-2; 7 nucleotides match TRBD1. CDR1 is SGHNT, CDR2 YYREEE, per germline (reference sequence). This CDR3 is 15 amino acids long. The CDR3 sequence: CAAGTQGRGGYGYTF. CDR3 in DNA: TGTGCTGCGGGTACACAGGGGCGCGGGGGCTATGGCTACACCTTC.

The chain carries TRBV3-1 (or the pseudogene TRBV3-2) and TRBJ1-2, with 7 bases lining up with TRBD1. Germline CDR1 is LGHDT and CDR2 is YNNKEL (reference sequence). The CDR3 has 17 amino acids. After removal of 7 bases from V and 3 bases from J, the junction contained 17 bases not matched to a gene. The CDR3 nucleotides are TGTGCCAGCAAGCCAAGTTTACAGGGGTCCCCACACTATGGCTACACCTTC. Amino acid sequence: CASKPSLQGSPHYGYTF.